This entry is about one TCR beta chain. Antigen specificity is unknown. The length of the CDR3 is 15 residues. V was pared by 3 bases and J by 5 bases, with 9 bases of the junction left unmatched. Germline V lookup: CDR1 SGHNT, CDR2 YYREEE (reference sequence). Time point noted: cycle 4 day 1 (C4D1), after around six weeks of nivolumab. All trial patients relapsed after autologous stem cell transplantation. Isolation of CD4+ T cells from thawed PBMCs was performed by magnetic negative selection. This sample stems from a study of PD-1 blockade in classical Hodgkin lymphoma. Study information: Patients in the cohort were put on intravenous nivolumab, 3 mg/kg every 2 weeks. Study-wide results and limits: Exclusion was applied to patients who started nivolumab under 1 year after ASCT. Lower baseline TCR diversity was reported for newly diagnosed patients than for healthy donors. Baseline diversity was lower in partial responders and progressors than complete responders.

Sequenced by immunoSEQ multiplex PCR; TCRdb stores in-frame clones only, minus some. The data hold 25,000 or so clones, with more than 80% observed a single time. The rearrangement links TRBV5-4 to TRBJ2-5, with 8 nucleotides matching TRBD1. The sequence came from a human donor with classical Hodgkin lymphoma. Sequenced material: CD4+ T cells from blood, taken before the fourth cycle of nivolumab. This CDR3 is CASSSGGGGKETQYF. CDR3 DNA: TGTGCCAGCAGCTCAGGGGGCGGTGGGAAGGAGACCCAGTACTTC.